This T cell receptor (beta chain) appears in the sequencing data of a study of cytotoxic CD8 clonotypes in ibrutinib-treated CLL. Using immunoSEQ multiplex PCR, the repertoire was profiled, and TCRdb retains in-frame clones only, with some absent. The sample has over 120,000 clones; 76% are singletons. Germline values: CDR1 MNHEY, CDR2 SMNVEV (reference sequence). CDR3 length equals 14 residues. V lost 3 bases, J lost 11 bases, and 14 bases lay in between. The receptor's source is a human donor with chronic lymphocytic leukemia. The chain carries TRBV27 and TRBJ1-6; D remains unclear. This material consisted of PBMCs, taken after 24 months of ibrutinib treatment. The CDR3 DNA is TGTGCCAGCAGTTTTGGCCCCGGTGAGACACCCCTCCACTTT. Its translation is CASSFGPGETPLHF.